This is a list of T cell receptor beta chains from one sample in a study of shared clonotypes between healthy human individuals. Measured with immunoSEQ multiplex PCR; TCRdb has only the in-frame clones, and not every one. The table lists around 990,000 clones, around three quarters of them singletons. Sequenced: memory CD4+ T cells from PBMCs. All receptors derive from a man younger than 35 in good health. Some clones in this sample may be carry-over from other donors' samples. CDR3s include the opening cysteine and the closing phenylalanine or tryptophan. The D gene is left open where the match is weak. Expanded clones are given a class, and other clones once, few, many or no size at all.

>13|.|.|TRBJ2-4|TRBV28
TGTGCCACCGCAACACATAGGAAGCGAGCCCAGTACTTC
CATATHRKRAQYF
>19|.|TRBD1|TRBJ2-6|TRBV5-1
TGCGCCAGCAGCCCCCGTACCGGGACAGGGGGTGCTGGGGCCAACGTCCTGACTTTC
CASSPRTGTGGAGANVLTF
>16|many|TRBD2|TRBJ2-1|TRBV5-1
TGCGCCAGCAGCTCGCGACTAGCGGGAGGGCCCTCTGAGCAGTTCTTC
CASSSRLAGGPSEQFF
>16|.|TRBD2|TRBJ2-3|TRBV9
TGTGCCAGCAGCACACGGGGACTAGCGGGCACAGATACGCAGTATTTT
CASSTRGLAGTDTQYF
>13|.|.|TRBJ2-3|TRBV5-1
TGCGCCAGCAGGACAGGTGGGGCAGATACGCAGTATTTT
CASRTGGADTQYF
>15|once|.|TRBJ2-3|TRBV7-8
TGTGCCAGCAGCACCCCCCAGGGAGTCACAGATACGCAGTATTTT
CASSTPQGVTDTQYF
>11|.|.|TRBJ2-7|TRBV6-6
TGTGCCAGCAGTTACTCGGGCGAGCAGTACTTC
CASSYSGEQYF
>16|.|.|TRBJ2-6|TRBV5-5
TGTGCCAGCAGCTTACTTTCAGGCTCTGGGGCCAACGTCCTGACTTTC
CASSLLSGSGANVLTF
>16|.|.|TRBJ2-7|TRBV27
TGTGCCAGCAGTGCGCACGGACAGGGAGGGTCCTACGAGCAGTACTTC
CASSAHGQGGSYEQYF
>11|.|.|TRBJ2-7|TRBV5-1
TGCGCCAGCAGCCACGGTGGGGAGCAGTACTTC
CASSHGGEQYF
>15|.|TRBD1|TRBJ2-7|TRBV6-1
TGTGCCAGCAGTGACTTGACAGGGGGTTTCTACGAGCAGTACTTC
CASSDLTGGFYEQYF
>14|.|.|TRBJ1-3|TRBV27
TGTGCCAGCAGTTCCCGGGGCTCTGGAAACACCATATATTTT
CASSSRGSGNTIYF
>16|.|.|TRBJ2-1|TRBV6-5
TGTGCCAGCAGTTACTCTATGGTTAAGGCTAGGGATGAGCAGTTCTTC
CASSYSMVKARDEQFF
>16|once|TRBD2|TRBJ2-1|TRBV7-9
TGTGCCAGCAGCTTATCCCGGGACTACCTCTACAATGAGCAGTTCTTC
CASSLSRDYLYNEQFF
>15|few|TRBD2|TRBJ2-1|TRBV30
TGTGCCTGGAAGCGGGCGGGAGGGAGTTTCCATGAGCAGTTCTTC
CAWKRAGGSFHEQFF
>14|.|TRBD2|TRBJ2-3|TRBV11-2
TGTGCCAGCAGATCACTAGCGGGAGGGCTCCAGCAGTATTTT
CASRSLAGGLQQYF
>11|.|.|TRBJ2-3|TRBV19
TGTGCCAGTAGGAACACAGATACGCAGTATTTT
CASRNTDTQYF
>15|.|TRBD2|TRBJ2-7|TRBV7-8
TGTGCCAGCAGCTTAGTCGGGGGGAACTCCTACGAGCAGTACTTC
CASSLVGGNSYEQYF
>11|.|.|TRBJ2-7|TRBV20-1
TGCAGTGCATACCACCAATTTGGGCAGTACTTC
CSAYHQFGQYF
>13|once|TRBD1|TRBJ1-1|TRBV5-4
TGTGCCAGCAGCGTCCAGGGGGGCGCGGGGGCTTTCTTT
CASSVQGGAGAFF
>13|.|.|TRBJ2-2|TRBV18
TGTGCCAGCTCACCCAGGGAAGGCGGGGAGCTGTTTTTT
CASSPREGGELFF
>13|.|.|TRBJ2-4|TRBV29-1
TGCAGCGTTCGTGGCACAGCCAAAAACATTCAGTACTTC
CSVRGTAKNIQYF
>13|.|TRBD1|TRBJ1-2|TRBV6-5
TGTGCCAGCCGACAGGGGTCACACTATGGCTACACCTTC
CASRQGSHYGYTF
>13|.|.|TRBJ2-1|TRBV28
TGTGCCAGCAGTTTTGGGGGGATCAATGAGCAGTTCTTC
CASSFGGINEQFF
>11|.|.|TRBJ2-7|TRBV27
TGTGCCAGCTACAATCACTACGAGCAGTACTTC
CASYNHYEQYF
>17|.|TRBD2|TRBJ2-5|TRBV19
TGTGCCAGTAGCCTATGGGAATGGCGGGAGCGGAGGGAGACCCAGTACTTC
CASSLWEWRERRETQYF
>18|.|TRBD2|TRBJ2-2|TRBV27
TGTGCCAGCAGTTTATCGAGAGCGGGGGCGTCGGACACCGGGGAGCTGTTTTTT
CASSLSRAGASDTGELFF
>15|.|TRBD2|TRBJ2-7|TRBV6-1
TGTGCCAGCACTACGGGCCGGGAGGGGATCTACGAGCAGTACTTC
CASTTGREGIYEQYF
>12|once|.|TRBJ1-2|TRBV28
TGTGCCAGCAGTTTATTGGGGACAGGCTACACCTTC
CASSLLGTGYTF
>14|.|.|TRBJ1-1|TRBV5-5
TGTGCCAGCTCCGGTCCGCCCCGGAACACTGAAGCTTTCTTT
CASSGPPRNTEAFF
>16|few|TRBD2|TRBJ2-1|TRBV11-3
TGTGCCAGCAGCAAAGATAGCGGGAGGGCCGCCAATGAGCAGTTCTTC
CASSKDSGRAANEQFF
>16|many|.|TRBJ1-4|TRBV4-2
TGTGCCAGCAGCCAAGGACCACAGGGTGAGAATGAAAAACTGTTTTTT
CASSQGPQGENEKLFF
>16|many|.|TRBJ1-3|TRBV5-4
TGTGCCAGCAGCTTGGCAGGGGTCGACTCTGGAAACACCATATATTTT
CASSLAGVDSGNTIYF
>15|.|.|TRBJ2-6|TRBV28
TGTGCCAGCACCCGCAGGGAAGTCGGGGCCAACGTCCTGACTTTC
CASTRREVGANVLTF
>13|few|.|TRBJ1-2|TRBV19
TGTGCCAGTAGTATCGAACAGGTTTATGGCTACACCTTC
CASSIEQVYGYTF
>13|.|.|TRBJ1-6|TRBV30
TGTGCCTGGATGTTGGGGAGCGATTCACCCCTCCACTTT
CAWMLGSDSPLHF
>15|.|TRBD2|TRBJ2-5|TRBV10-3
TGTGCCATCAGGGATAGCGGGAGGGGCCAAGAGACCCAGTACTTC
CAIRDSGRGQETQYF
>15|.|TRBD2|TRBJ2-7|TRBV28
TGTGCCAGTATCGACCGGGGGGGAAGGACCTACGAGCAGTACTTC
CASIDRGGRTYEQYF
>15|.|.|TRBJ2-7|TRBV5-1
TGCGCCAGCAGCTTCGGCAGGGCCTTTGCCTACGAGCAGTACTTC
CASSFGRAFAYEQYF
>15|.|TRBD1|TRBJ2-1|TRBV6-5
TGTGCCAGCAGCCGACAGGGGAGCTCCTACAATGAGCAGTTCTTC
CASSRQGSSYNEQFF
>14|few|.|TRBJ1-5|TRBV19
TGTGCCAGTAGTATTGCGGGGGGTAGCAAGCCCCAGCATTTT
CASSIAGGSKPQHF
>16|.|.|TRBJ2-7|TRBV4-1
TGCGCCAGCAGCCAACCCACCCGGGGGGCCCCCTACGAGCAGTACTTC
CASSQPTRGAPYEQYF
>13|.|.|TRBJ2-7|TRBV6-5
TGTGCCAGCTACAGCCGGGCAGCGGGCGAGCAGTACTTC
CASYSRAAGEQYF
>17|.|TRBD2|TRBJ2-1|TRBV14
TGTGCCAGCAGCCAAGACTTTGGGACTAGCGGGAGCGATGAGCAGTTCTTC
CASSQDFGTSGSDEQFF
>15|.|.|TRBJ2-2|TRBV7-2
TGTGCCAGCAGCTTATACGGGAGCCGCACCGGGGAGCTGTTTTTT
CASSLYGSRTGELFF
>14|.|.|TRBJ2-1|TRBV6-1
TGTGCCAGCAGTGAAGAACGGCTATACAATGAGCAGTTCTTC
CASSEERLYNEQFF
>14|.|.|TRBJ1-4|TRBV5-1
TGCGCCAGCAGCTTTTCGGCAGGGAAGGAAAAACTGTTTTTT
CASSFSAGKEKLFF
>16|.|.|TRBJ2-6|TRBV27
TGTGCCAGCAGAAGGGCCTCACGATCTGGGGCCAACGTCCTGACTTTC
CASRRASRSGANVLTF
>18|.|.|TRBJ2-6|TRBV7-3
TGTGCCAGCAGCCCAAGACAGCCGTCCGGCTCTGGGGCCAACGTCCTGACTTTC
CASSPRQPSGSGANVLTF
>11|.|.|TRBJ2-5|TRBV12-5
TGTGCTAGTGGTAGCGAGGGGACCCAGTACTTC
CASGSEGTQYF
>12|once|.|TRBJ2-7|TRBV28
TGTGCCAGTGGGGGCTCTTCCTACGAGCAGTACTTC
CASGGSSYEQYF
>15|.|.|TRBJ2-7|TRBV7-2
TGTGCCAGCAGCTTAGGAGGACAGACTACCTACGAGCAGTACTTC
CASSLGGQTTYEQYF
>14|.|.|TRBJ2-3|TRBV29-1
TGCAGCGTCCTCGGGACCCACGACACAGATACGCAGTATTTT
CSVLGTHDTDTQYF
>14|.|TRBD2|TRBJ2-4|TRBV28
TGTGCCAGCAGTGGGGGGGGAACCAAAAACATTCAGTACTTC
CASSGGGTKNIQYF
>15|.|.|TRBJ1-1|TRBV7-3
TGTGCCAGCAGCCAGAGGGGAGGGGTGAACACTGAAGCTTTCTTT
CASSQRGGVNTEAFF